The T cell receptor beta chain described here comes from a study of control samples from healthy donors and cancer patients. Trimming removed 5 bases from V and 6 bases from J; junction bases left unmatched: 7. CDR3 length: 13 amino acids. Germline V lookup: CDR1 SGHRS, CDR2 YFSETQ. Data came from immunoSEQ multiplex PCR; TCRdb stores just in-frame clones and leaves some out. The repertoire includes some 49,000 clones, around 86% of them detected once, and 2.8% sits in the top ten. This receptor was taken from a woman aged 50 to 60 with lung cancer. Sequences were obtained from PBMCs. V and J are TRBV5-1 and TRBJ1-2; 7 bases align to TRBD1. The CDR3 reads CASRRGQEDGYTF. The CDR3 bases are TGCGCCAGCAGGCGCGGACAGGAGGATGGCTACACCTTC. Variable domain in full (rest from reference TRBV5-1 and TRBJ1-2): KAGVTQTPRYLIKTRGQQVTLSCSPISGHRSVSWYQQTPGQGLQFLFEYFSETQRNKGNFPGRFSGRQFSNSRSEMNVSTLELGDSALYLCASRRGQEDGYTFGSGTRLTVV.